The rows below give T cell receptor beta chains drawn from one sample of a study of T-cell memory formation after mild COVID-19. TCRdb reanalysed the 5' RACE reads using MiXCR and keeps one entry per CDR3 protein. The sample records around 320,000 distinct CDR3 sequences, approximately 20% being singletons. The sample comprised PBMCs or a T cell subset sorted from them (not recorded which). These receptors were obtained from a man aged 18 to 30 who had mild COVID-19 (a few samples of this study predate the infection). Cell type and time point are not known. Both conserved end residues are part of each CDR3. The D gene is left open where the match is weak. Expanded clones get a size class; other rows say once, few or many, or leave the size out.

TRBJ2-2 | TRBV7-9 | NA | NA | TGTGCCAGCAGCCTACCGGGAAACCTTGGGGAGCTGTTTTTT | CASSLPGNLGELFF
TRBJ2-3 | TRBV12-3/TRBV12-4 | few | TRBD2 | TGTGCCAGCAGTCCCGGACTAGCTCCGAGCACAGATACGCAGTATTTT | CASSPGLAPSTDTQYF
TRBJ2-2 | TRBV7-6 | NA | NA | TGTGCCAGCAGCTTAGTCCCAGGGGAGGCCGGGGAGCTGTTTTTT | CASSLVPGEAGELFF
TRBJ2-5 | TRBV7-3 | few | NA | TGTGCCAGCAGCTCCCCCGGGACTGAAGAGACCCAGTACTTC | CASSSPGTEETQYF
TRBJ2-3 | TRBV20-1 | NA | NA | TGCAGTGCAGAAGCGGATACCACAGATACGCAGTATTTT | CSAEADTTDTQYF
TRBJ2-2 | TRBV5-1 | NA | NA | TGCGCCAGTTTCACCGGGAACACCGGGGAGCTGTTTTTT | CASFTGNTGELFF
TRBJ1-1 | TRBV20-1 | NA | TRBD1 | TGCAGTGCCCGACAGGGGGAATGGTCTGAAGCTTTCTTT | CSARQGEWSEAFF
TRBJ2-3 | TRBV10-3 | NA | NA | TGTGCCATCAGTGATGGACAGTTCAGTGATACGCAGTATTTT | CAISDGQFSDTQYF
TRBJ1-2 | TRBV18 | NA | NA | TGTGCCAGCTCACCCGGCCTCCTGAGGATGGCAGGGGTGGAGGGTGGCTACACCTTC | CASSPGLLRMAGVEGGYTF
TRBJ1-1 | TRBV7-3 | many | NA | TGTGCCAGCAGCTCCGGACCCAACACTGAAGCTTTCTTT | CASSSGPNTEAFF
TRBJ1-4 | TRBV4-1 | NA | NA | TGCGCCAGCAGCCGACTCCAGCGTACGGCTAATGAAAAACTGTTTTTT | CASSRLQRTANEKLFF
TRBJ2-5 | TRBV7-2 | many | NA | TGTGCCAGCAGCTTTAGTAGTGGGGAGACCCAGTACTTC | CASSFSSGETQYF
TRBJ1-1 | TRBV25-1 | few | NA | TGTGCCAGCAGTGAATCGGGGGGTGCTGAAGCTTTCTTT | CASSESGGAEAFF
TRBJ1-1 | TRBV4-3 | NA | NA | TGCGCCAGCGCCGGGGGAGGCCGGTACACTGAAGCTTTCTTT | CASAGGGRYTEAFF
TRBJ2-5 | TRBV10-2 | few | TRBD1 | TGCGCCAGCAGTGGCTTTGGACAGGGGGCGTGGGAGACCCAGTACTTC | CASSGFGQGAWETQYF
TRBJ2-7 | TRBV7-8 | NA | TRBD1 | TGTGCCAGCAGCGAAGGGACCGGGACAGGGGTCTCCGAGCAGTACTTC | CASSEGTGTGVSEQYF
TRBJ2-5 | TRBV7-9 | few | NA | TGTGCCAGCAGCCCTGGGGCCGGACTTTGGGAGGAGACCCAGTACTTC | CASSPGAGLWEETQYF
TRBJ2-1 | TRBV12-3/TRBV12-4 | NA | TRBD2 | TGTGCCAGCACCTTGACTAGCGGCTACAATGAGCAGTTCTTC | CASTLTSGYNEQFF
TRBJ2-3 | TRBV4-1 | few | NA | TGCGCCAGCAGCCAAGACGGGAGTTCAGATCAGGGAGCTAGCACAGATACGCAGTATTTT | CASSQDGSSDQGASTDTQYF
TRBJ2-2 | TRBV18 | few | NA | TGTGCCAGCTCACCCGGGGGATCCACCGGGGAGCTGTTTTTT | CASSPGGSTGELFF
TRBJ2-4 | TRBV7-2 | NA | NA | TGTGCCAGCACCGGTATGGGGGCCAAAAACATTCAGTACTTC | CASTGMGAKNIQYF
TRBJ2-3 | TRBV7-9 | NA | TRBD2 | TGTGCCAGCAGCTCCATGCCGGGACTAGCGGGAGGTGGGGGCACAGATACGCAGTATTTT | CASSSMPGLAGGGGTDTQYF
TRBJ1-4 | TRBV25-1 | few | TRBD1 | TGTGCCAGCAGTGAACCGGGACAGAGGGATGAAAAACTGTTTTTT | CASSEPGQRDEKLFF
TRBJ1-2 | TRBV9 | NA | NA | TGTGCCAGCAGGGGGGGGATCAGCTATGGCTACACCTTC | CASRGGISYGYTF
TRBJ1-2 | TRBV27 | NA | NA | TGTGCCAGCAGTTTATCATGGGCGAACTATGGCTACACCTTC | CASSLSWANYGYTF
TRBJ1-2 | TRBV28 | NA | NA | TGTGCCAGCAGTACGTTTTACGGGGTTTCCTATGGCTACACCTTC | CASSTFYGVSYGYTF
TRBJ1-4 | TRBV20-1 | few | NA | TGCAGTGCTCCCGACAGTCTAAATGAAAAACTGTTTTTT | CSAPDSLNEKLFF
TRBJ1-2 | TRBV14 | few | NA | TGTGCCAGCAGCCAAACGAGCAGGGCGAATGGCTACACCTTC | CASSQTSRANGYTF
TRBJ2-7 | TRBV4-1 | once | NA | TGCGCCAGCAGCACCCGGGACACATCCTACGAGCAGTACTTC | CASSTRDTSYEQYF
TRBJ2-5 | TRBV28 | NA | TRBD2 | TGTGCCAGCACCGTCCCCGGGCTAGCGGGGGAAGAGACCCAGTACTTC | CASTVPGLAGEETQYF
TRBJ2-1 | TRBV7-9 | few | NA | TGTGCCAGCAGCCCCTGGGGGGATGAGCAGTTCTTC | CASSPWGDEQFF
TRBJ2-6 | TRBV4-2 | few | NA | TGTGCCAGCAGCCAAGAACCTAATGTAGGGAGCTCTGGGGCCAACGTCCTGACTTTC | CASSQEPNVGSSGANVLTF
TRBJ1-2 | TRBV5-4 | NA | NA | TGTGCCAGCAGCCCCGCCTGGGGCACCTATGGCTACACCTTC | CASSPAWGTYGYTF
TRBJ1-1 | TRBV5-1 | many | NA | TGCGCCAGCAGCCCCCAGATGAACACTGAAGCTTTCTTT | CASSPQMNTEAFF
TRBJ1-1 | TRBV5-1 | NA | TRBD1 | TGCGCCAGCAGCCTGATGACAGGGACCACTGAAGCTTTCTTT | CASSLMTGTTEAFF
TRBJ2-3 | TRBV23-1 | NA | NA | TGCGCCAGCAGTCAATCTGAACCTCCGGGAGATACGCAGTATTTT | CASSQSEPPGDTQYF
TRBJ2-5 | TRBV4-2 | NA | NA | TGTGCCAGCAGCAGCCGACGTTCCCAAGAGACCCAGTACTTC | CASSSRRSQETQYF
TRBJ2-6 | TRBV7-6 | NA | NA | TGTGCCAGCAGCTGGGGATACAGGGCTGGGGCCAACGTCCTGACTTTC | CASSWGYRAGANVLTF
TRBJ1-3 | TRBV5-1 | NA | NA | TGCGCCAGCAGCTTGGAGGTGGGAAACACCATATATTTT | CASSLEVGNTIYF
TRBJ2-5 | TRBV7-2 | few | TRBD2 | TGTGCCAGCAGCTTAGCTGCCAGCGGGGGACAAGAGACCCAGTACTTC | CASSLAASGGQETQYF
TRBJ2-3 | TRBV4-3 | few | NA | TGCGCCAGCAGCCAAGGGCATCCAAGCACAGATACGCAGTATTTT | CASSQGHPSTDTQYF
TRBJ2-3 | TRBV5-1 | NA | NA | TGCGCCAGCAGCCACGGGCGGGGAAGCAAAGATACGCAGTATTTT | CASSHGRGSKDTQYF
TRBJ2-1 | TRBV5-1 | NA | TRBD1 | TGCGCCAGCAGCGCTGGACAGGGGGATCGCAATGAGCAGTTCTTC | CASSAGQGDRNEQFF
TRBJ2-1 | TRBV15 | few | NA | TGTGCCACCATGGGCGGGGTGAACAATGAGCAGTTCTTC | CATMGGVNNEQFF
TRBJ2-5 | TRBV6-5 | NA | NA | TGTGCCAGCAGTACCTCCGGGACAAGTTTCCTCCAAGAGACCCAGTACTTC | CASSTSGTSFLQETQYF
TRBJ2-7 | TRBV6-5 | NA | NA | TGTGCCAGCAGGCACAGTTCCTACGAGCAGTACTTC | CASRHSSYEQYF
TRBJ2-7 | TRBV20-1 | NA | NA | TGCAGTGCTAGAGCAGAGGGGCGGGGTACCTACGAGCAGTACTTC | CSARAEGRGTYEQYF